The T cell receptor (beta chain) under discussion was sequenced for a study of blood T cell repertoires in COVID-19. Produced via immunoSEQ multiplex PCR; TCRdb's table is partial and in-frame only. The sample records about 410,000 clones, 89% being singletons. Trimming took 3 bases from V and 9 from J; bases not matched to a gene: 15. This CDR3 contains 17 residues. CDR1 and CDR2 (germline): SNHLY, FYNNEI. The sequencing input was peripheral blood. The source is a woman in her 40s with COVID-19, enrolled during active disease. This chain connects TRBV2 to TRBJ2-1; 9 nucleotides align to TRBD2. CDR3 amino acids: CASSDGVRIAGVFEQFF. DNA for the CDR3: TGTGCCAGCAGTGACGGAGTAAGAATAGCGGGAGTCTTTGAGCAGTTCTTC.